One and the same sample provided the 19 T cell receptor beta chains below, sequenced in a study of cytomegalovirus exposure and HLA in healthy donors. PCR employed 60 Vbeta and 13 Jbeta primers. The assay was immunoSEQ multiplex PCR, and TCRdb's table has in-frame clones only and misses some. This sample contains over 150,000 clones. The sample comprised PBMCs. The receptors were sampled from a boy aged 5-17 years in good health and CMV-seronegative.

The J gene is TRBJ1-1, the V gene TRBV14; D is uncertain. The CDR3 extends over 16 amino acids. Per germline, CDR1 SGHDN and CDR2 FVKESK. Trimming removed 5 bases at V and 3 bases at J, with 19 bases between. The CDR3, as DNA: TGTGCCAGCAGCTTATTCGGCGGGTATCGGGACACTGAAGCTTTCTTT. It codes for CASSLFGGYRDTEAFF. Combining the CDR3 with reference TRBV14 and TRBJ1-1 gives the whole variable domain EAGVTQFPSHSVIEKGQTVTLRCDPISGHDNLYWYRRVMGKEIKFLLHFVKESKQDESGMPNNRFLAERTGGTYSTLKVQPAELEDSGVYFCASSLFGGYRDTEAFFGQGTRLTVV.

The chain combines TRBV30 with TRBJ2-7; tentatively, D is TRBD2 (6 bases). The V gene lost 3 bases and the J gene lost 3 bases, with 18 bases spanning the gap. The germline CDR1 and CDR2 sequences are GTSNPN and SVGIG (reference sequence). The CDR3 is 15 amino acids. The CDR3 loop is CAWSPVPGLLYEQYF. In DNA form, the CDR3 reads TGTGCCTGGAGCCCTGTCCCGGGACTTCTCTACGAGCAGTACTTC.

The V and J genes are TRBV19 and TRBJ1-5, with D uncertain. V shed 3 bases and J shed 4 bases, with 13 bases lying between them. Germline V gene data show CDR1 as LNHDA and CDR2 as SQIVND (reference sequence). This CDR3 is 15 amino acids long. For the CDR3, the DNA is TGTGCCAGTAGTATGGTGGCATTCTCAAATCAGCCCCAGCATTTT. Amino acids: CASSMVAFSNQPQHF.

This chain joins TRBV7-8 and TRBJ2-5; TRBD1 aligns across 8 bases. The assigned J gene may be wrong: the sequence end matches TRBJ2-7 better. The germline V gene has CDR1 SGHVS and CDR2 FQNEAQ. The CDR3 contains 14 residues. This CDR3 reads CASSFGQGTYEQYF. For the CDR3, the DNA is TGTGCCAGCAGCTTTGGACAGGGTACCTACGAGCAGTACTTC.

Details on this clone: Other DNA sequences within the sample encode an identical CDR3. This chain connects TRBV6-5 to TRBJ1-1; no clear D. The CDR3 covers 15 residues. Per germline, CDR1 MNHEY and CDR2 SVGAGI. V lost 0 bases, J lost 2 bases, and 10 bases lay in between. The CDR3 DNA sequence: TGTGCCAGCAGTTACTCGACGGGTTCCAACACTGAAGCTTTCTTT. It codes for CASSYSTGSNTEAFF.

The rearrangement joins TRBV2 to TRBJ1-5; the D gene is possibly TRBD1 (6 bases). The V and J ends lost 3 bases and 0 bases respectively, with 21 bases between them. CDR1 SNHLY and CDR2 FYNNEI come from the germline V gene. The CDR3 totals 19 residues. CDR3 in DNA: TGTGCCAGCAGTGAGTCGGGGGGGGGCCCCTTATATAGCAATCAGCCCCAGCATTTT. Encoded protein: CASSESGGGPLYSNQPQHF.

The chain employs TRBV5-4 and TRBJ1-3; 7 nucleotides match TRBD1. Germline V gene lookup returns CDR1 SGHNT and CDR2 YYREEE (reference sequence). This CDR3 has 15 residues. J gave up 0 bases and V 2 bases, and 2 bases lay outside the gene matches. As DNA, the CDR3 is TGTGCCAGCAGCTTTACAGGGGCCTCTGGAAACACCATATATTTT. Translating it yields CASSFTGASGNTIYF. Full variable domain (remainder filled in from reference TRBV5-4 and TRBJ1-3): ETGVTQSPTHLIKTRGQQVTLRCSSQSGHNTVSWYQQALGQGPQFIFQYYREEENGRGNFPPRFSGLQFPNYSSELNVNALELDDSALYLCASSFTGASGNTIYFGEGSWLTVV.

V and J are TRBV7-9 and TRBJ1-1, with a tentative D call TRBD1 (5 bases). Germline V gives CDR1 SEHNR, CDR2 FQNEAQ (reference sequence). The CDR3 is 13 amino acids. The V gene lost 4 bases and the J gene lost 6 bases, with 12 bases spanning the gap. DNA of the CDR3: TGTGCCAGCAGCTCCCCTCAGGGTCCTGAAGCTTTCTTT. This codes for CASSSPQGPEAFF.

This chain links TRBV11-3 with TRBJ2-2, with a possible D match to TRBD2 (7 bases). The CDR3 is made up of 19 amino acids. V shed 3 bases and J shed 2 bases, with 22 bases lying between them. Germline V gene data show CDR1 as SGHNT and CDR2 as YENEEA. The CDR3 protein is CASSLGSWYGGPNTGELFF. In DNA form, the CDR3 reads TGTGCCAGCAGCTTGGGGTCGTGGTACGGGGGGCCAAACACCGGGGAGCTGTTTTTT.

V usage is TRBV28 and J usage is TRBJ1-6, with unresolved D. The germline V gene has CDR1 MDHEN and CDR2 SYDVKM. The CDR3 is 14 amino acids. V lost 7 bases, J lost 9 bases, and 16 bases lay in between. The CDR3 nucleotides are TGTGCCAGCATTCGACTCCCCGGTGGTTCACCCCTCCACTTT. Translating it yields CASIRLPGGSPLHF.

CDR3 protein: CASSLTGEDGYTF. CDR3 nucleotide sequence: TGTGCCAGCAGCCTCACAGGGGAAGATGGCTACACCTTC. The rearrangement joins TRBV12-1 to TRBJ1-2; the table's D call of TRBD1 was not tested on the DNA. TRBV12-1 corresponds to a pseudogene. The CDR3 totals 13 residues.

The J gene is TRBJ2-1, the V gene TRBV7-2; tentatively, D is TRBD2 (6 bases). Trimming pared 2 bases from V and 7 bases from J, leaving 6 bases between. The CDR3 length is 12 residues. Looked up from germline, CDR1 is SGHTA and CDR2 is FQGNSA. The CDR3 reads CASSLRGNEQFF. The CDR3 bases are TGTGCCAGCAGCTTACGGGGGAATGAGCAGTTCTTC. The full variable domain, completed using reference TRBV7-2 and TRBJ2-1, is GAGVSQSPSNKVTEKGKDVELRCDPISGHTALYWYRQSLGQGLEFLIYFQGNSAPDKSGLPSDRFSAERTGGSVSTLTIQRTQQEDSAVYLCASSLRGNEQFFGPGTRLTVL.

This chain links TRBV13 with TRBJ2-5; D possibly corresponds to TRBD1 (6 bases). The CDR3 is 15 residues long. Germline-derived CDR1 and CDR2 are PRHDT and FYEKMQ (reference sequence). With 5 bases removed from V and 2 bases from J, the gap between germline ends came to 15 bases. The CDR3 protein is CASSVWTASQETQYF. In nucleotides, the CDR3 is TGTGCCAGCAGCGTATGGACAGCTAGTCAAGAGACCCAGTACTTC.

DNA for the CDR3: TGTGCCAGCAGTCCGGGACTACTATCCTACGAGCAGTACTTC. Its translation is CASSPGLLSYEQYF. The chain has TRBV28 and TRBJ2-7, with 7 bases that match TRBD2. This CDR3 comprises 14 residues. From germline, CDR1 is MDHEN and CDR2 SYDVKM. V shed 5 bases, J shed 1 base, and the junction held 5 bases outside the gene matches.

The chain joins TRBV7-3 to TRBJ2-2, with a possible D match to TRBD1 (6 bases). Germline lookup yields CDR1 SGHTA and CDR2 FQGTGA. The CDR3 sequence is 16 residues long. V was trimmed by 2 bases and J by 1 base, leaving 11 bases between them. The CDR3 here is CASSLLGARNTGELFF. Here the CDR3 DNA reads TGTGCCAGCAGCTTATTGGGGGCCAGGAACACCGGGGAGCTGTTTTTT.

This sequence joins TRBV27 and TRBJ2-3; tentatively, D is TRBD2 (6 bases). Germline loops: CDR1 MNHEY, CDR2 SMNVEV (reference sequence). Trimming took 8 bases from V and 2 from J, leaving 17 bases between them. CDR3 length: 15 amino acids. In DNA form, the CDR3 reads TGTGCCAGCGGCGGGGCGGTGCTCAACACAGATACGCAGTATTTT. Translated, it gives CASGGAVLNTDTQYF.

The CDR3 sequence is CASSFTTGGGEDTEAFF. DNA for the CDR3: TGTGCCAGCAGTTTTACAACAGGGGGCGGAGAAGACACTGAAGCTTTCTTT. The chain couples TRBV28 to TRBJ1-1; 9 positions match TRBD1. Germline CDR1 and CDR2: MDHEN and SYDVKM. The V segment lost 3 bases and the J segment 3 bases; nucleotides outside the gene matches: 11. The CDR3 spans 17 residues.

The chain recombines TRBV11-2 with TRBJ2-1; TRBD2 aligns across 7 bases. The germline V gene has CDR1 SGHAT and CDR2 FQNNGV. The V and J ends lost 3 bases and 3 bases, in that order; junction bases with no gene match: 8. There are 16 residues in the CDR3. The CDR3 spells CASSFKRGNLYNEQFF. CDR3 nucleotide sequence: TGTGCCAGCAGCTTCAAGCGGGGTAATCTCTACAATGAGCAGTTCTTC.

With regard to this clone: Other DNA sequences in this specimen translate into the identical CDR3. This chain links TRBV18 with TRBJ1-3, with D perhaps matching TRBD1 (5 bases). The germline CDR1 and CDR2 sequences are KGHSH and LQKENI. This CDR3 is built from 15 residues. Trimming left V 2 bases short and J 0 bases short, with 8 bases between. The CDR3, as DNA: TGTGCCAGCTCACCAACGGGGGACTCTGGAAACACCATATATTTT. Residues: CASSPTGDSGNTIYF. The variable domain in full, completed from reference TRBV18 and TRBJ1-3, reads NAGVMQNPRHLVRRRGQEARLRCSPMKGHSHVYWYRQLPEEGLKFMVYLQKENIIDESGMPKERFSAEFPKEGPSILRIQQVVRGDSAAYFCASSPTGDSGNTIYFGEGSWLTVV.